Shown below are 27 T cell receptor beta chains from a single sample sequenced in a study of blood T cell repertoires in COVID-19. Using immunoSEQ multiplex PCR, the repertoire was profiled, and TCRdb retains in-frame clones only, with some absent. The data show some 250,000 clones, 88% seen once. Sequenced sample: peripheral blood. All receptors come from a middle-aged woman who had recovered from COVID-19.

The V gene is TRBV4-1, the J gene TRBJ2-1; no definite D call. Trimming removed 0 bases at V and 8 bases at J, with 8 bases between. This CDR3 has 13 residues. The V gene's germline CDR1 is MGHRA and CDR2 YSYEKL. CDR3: CASSQEVVDEQFF. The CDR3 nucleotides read TGCGCCAGCAGCCAAGAAGTAGTCGATGAGCAGTTCTTC.

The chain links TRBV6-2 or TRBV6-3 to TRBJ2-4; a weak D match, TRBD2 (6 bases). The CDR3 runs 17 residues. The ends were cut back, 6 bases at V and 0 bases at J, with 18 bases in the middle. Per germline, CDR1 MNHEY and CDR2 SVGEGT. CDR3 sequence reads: CASSQPPGLGAKNIQYF. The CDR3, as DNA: TGTGCCAGCAGCCAACCCCCGGGACTGGGAGCCAAAAACATTCAGTACTTC.

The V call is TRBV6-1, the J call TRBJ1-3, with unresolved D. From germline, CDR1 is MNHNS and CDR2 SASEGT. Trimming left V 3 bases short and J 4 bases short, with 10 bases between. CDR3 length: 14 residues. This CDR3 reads CASSEVGSGNTIYF. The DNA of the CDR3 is TGTGCCAGCAGTGAGGTGGGGAGCGGAAACACCATATATTTT.

The CDR3: CASSLPRTSGGAYEQYF. CDR3 DNA sequence: TGTGCCAGCAGCTTACCCCGGACTAGCGGGGGGGCCTACGAGCAGTACTTC. The chain carries TRBV7-6 and TRBJ2-7, with TRBD2 matching 15 bases. With V trimmed by 2 bases and J by 2 bases, 4 bases remained unmatched. The CDR3 sequence is 17 residues long. Looked up from germline, CDR1 is SGHVS and CDR2 is FNYEAQ.

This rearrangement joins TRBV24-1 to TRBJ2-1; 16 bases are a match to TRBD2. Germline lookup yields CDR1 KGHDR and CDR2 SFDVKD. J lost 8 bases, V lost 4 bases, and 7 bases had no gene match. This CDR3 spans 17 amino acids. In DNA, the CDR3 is TGTGCCACCAGTGAAGGGACTAGCGGGAGGGCTCGCGATGAGCAGTTCTTC. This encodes CATSEGTSGRARDEQFF.

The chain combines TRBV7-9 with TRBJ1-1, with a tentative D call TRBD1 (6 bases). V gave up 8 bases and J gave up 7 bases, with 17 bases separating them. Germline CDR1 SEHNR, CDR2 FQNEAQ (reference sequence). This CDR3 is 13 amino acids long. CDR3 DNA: TGTGCCAGCGGGGGGGCCGCGGGCAATGAAGCTTTCTTT. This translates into CASGGAAGNEAFF. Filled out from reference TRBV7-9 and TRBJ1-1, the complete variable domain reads DTGVSQNPRHKITKRGQNVTFRCDPISEHNRLYWYRQTLGQGPEFLTYFQNEAQLEKSRLLSDRFSAERPKGSFSTLEIQRTEQGDSAMYLCASGGAAGNEAFFGQGTRLTVV.

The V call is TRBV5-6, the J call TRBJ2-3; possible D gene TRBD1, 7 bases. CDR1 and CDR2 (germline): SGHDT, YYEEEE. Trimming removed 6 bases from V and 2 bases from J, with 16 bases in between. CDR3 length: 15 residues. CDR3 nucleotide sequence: TGTGCCAGCACCAGTTGGAGGGGGCACACAGATACGCAGTATTTT. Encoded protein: CASTSWRGHTDTQYF.

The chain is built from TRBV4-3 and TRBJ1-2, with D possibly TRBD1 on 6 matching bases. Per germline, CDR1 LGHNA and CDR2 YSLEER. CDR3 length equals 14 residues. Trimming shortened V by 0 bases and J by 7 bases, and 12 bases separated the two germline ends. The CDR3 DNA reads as TGCGCCAGCAGCCAAGATCGACAGGCCCCTGGCTACACCTTC. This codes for CASSQDRQAPGYTF.

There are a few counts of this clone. The CDR3 nucleotides are TGTGCCAGCAGTGACTGGCCTACAGGGAATGAGCAGTTCTTC. It specifies CASSDWPTGNEQFF. This chain joins TRBV6-4 and TRBJ2-1; the D gene is possibly TRBD1 (6 bases). CDR1 and CDR2 from the germline V gene are MRHNA and SNTAGT. Between the trimmed V and J ends, which lost 1 base and 7 bases, there was a span of 11 bases. This CDR3 region has 14 residues.

The CDR3 DNA is TGTGCCAGCAGCCGGGGGAGGGACAGGGGTAATGAGCAGTTCTTC. Residues: CASSRGRDRGNEQFF. The rearrangement links TRBV21-1 to TRBJ2-1; TRBD1 is the table's D call, not checked against the DNA. TRBV21-1 is described as a pseudogene. This CDR3 has 15 amino acids.

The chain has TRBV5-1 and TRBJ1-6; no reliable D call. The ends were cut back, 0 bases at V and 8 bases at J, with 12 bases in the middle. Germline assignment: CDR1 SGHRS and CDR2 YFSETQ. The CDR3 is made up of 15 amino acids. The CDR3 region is CASSLGPGFDSPLHF. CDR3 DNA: TGCGCCAGCAGCTTGGGGCCGGGGTTTGATTCACCCCTCCACTTT.

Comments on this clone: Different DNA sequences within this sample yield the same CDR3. In DNA form, the CDR3 reads TGTGCCAGCTCACCACCCGGGGGTCAGCCCCAGCATTTT. Encoded protein: CASSPPGGQPQHF. The chain uses TRBV18 and TRBJ1-5; D may be TRBD1 (5 bases). Per the germline V gene, CDR1 is KGHSH and CDR2 is LQKENI. The CDR3 extends over 13 amino acids. The ends were cut back, 0 bases at V and 6 bases at J, with 6 bases in the middle.

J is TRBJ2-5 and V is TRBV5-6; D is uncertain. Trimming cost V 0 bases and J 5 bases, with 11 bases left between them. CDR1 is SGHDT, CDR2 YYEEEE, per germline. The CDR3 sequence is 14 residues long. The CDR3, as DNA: TGTGCCAGCAGCTTGGCGCGCAGGCTGGAGACCCAGTACTTC. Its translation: CASSLARRLETQYF.

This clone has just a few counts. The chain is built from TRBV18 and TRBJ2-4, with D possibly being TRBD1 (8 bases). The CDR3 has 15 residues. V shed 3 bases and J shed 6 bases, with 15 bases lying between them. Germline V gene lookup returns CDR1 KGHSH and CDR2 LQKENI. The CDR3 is CASSPGQGGGNIQYF. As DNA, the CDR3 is TGTGCCAGCTCACCCGGACAGGGAGGGGGAAACATTCAGTACTTC.

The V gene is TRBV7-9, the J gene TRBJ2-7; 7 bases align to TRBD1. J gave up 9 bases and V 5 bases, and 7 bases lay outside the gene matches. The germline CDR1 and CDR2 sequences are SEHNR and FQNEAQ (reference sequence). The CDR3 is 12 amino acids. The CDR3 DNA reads TGTGCCAGCAGCCAGACAGGGATCGGGCAGTACTTC. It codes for CASSQTGIGQYF.

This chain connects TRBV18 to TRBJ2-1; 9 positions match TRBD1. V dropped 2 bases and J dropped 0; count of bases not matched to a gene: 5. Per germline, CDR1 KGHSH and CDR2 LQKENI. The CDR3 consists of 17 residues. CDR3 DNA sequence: TGTGCCAGCTCACCAAAGTCGACAGGGGGCTCCTACAATGAGCAGTTCTTC. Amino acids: CASSPKSTGGSYNEQFF.

The CDR3 region is CASSPTPGSLGGYTF. Here the CDR3 DNA reads TGTGCCAGCAGCCCAACCCCGGGAAGTCTTGGTGGCTACACCTTC. This sequence joins TRBV7-3 and TRBJ1-2; D not resolved. Trimming stripped 5 bases from V and 7 bases from J, with 20 bases between. Germline loops: CDR1 SGHTA, CDR2 FQGTGA. The CDR3 sequence is 15 residues long.

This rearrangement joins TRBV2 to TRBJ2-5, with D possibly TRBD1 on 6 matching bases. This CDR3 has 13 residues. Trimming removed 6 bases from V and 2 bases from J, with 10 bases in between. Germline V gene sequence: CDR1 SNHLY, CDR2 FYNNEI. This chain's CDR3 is CASRADRQETQYF. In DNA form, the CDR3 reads TGTGCCAGCAGAGCGGACAGACAAGAGACCCAGTACTTC.

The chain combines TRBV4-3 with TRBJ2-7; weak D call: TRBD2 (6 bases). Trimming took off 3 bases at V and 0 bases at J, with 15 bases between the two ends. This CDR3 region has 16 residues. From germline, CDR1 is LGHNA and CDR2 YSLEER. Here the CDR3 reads CASSHLVGSPSYEQYF. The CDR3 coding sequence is TGCGCCAGCAGCCACCTCGTCGGGAGCCCCTCCTACGAGCAGTACTTC.

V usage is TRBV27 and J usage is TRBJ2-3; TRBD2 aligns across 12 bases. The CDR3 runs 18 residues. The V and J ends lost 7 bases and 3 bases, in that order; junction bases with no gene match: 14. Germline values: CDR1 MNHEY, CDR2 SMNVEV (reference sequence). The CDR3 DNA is TGTGCCAGCACCCGAAGGAGACTAGCGGGAGTCGGGACAGATACGCAGTATTTT. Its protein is CASTRRRLAGVGTDTQYF.

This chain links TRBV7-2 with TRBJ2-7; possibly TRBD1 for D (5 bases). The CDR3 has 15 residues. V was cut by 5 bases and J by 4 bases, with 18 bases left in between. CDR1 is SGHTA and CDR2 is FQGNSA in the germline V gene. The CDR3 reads CASSPQGSPLYEQYF. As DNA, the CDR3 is TGTGCCAGCAGCCCCCAGGGATCCCCCCTTTACGAGCAGTACTTC.

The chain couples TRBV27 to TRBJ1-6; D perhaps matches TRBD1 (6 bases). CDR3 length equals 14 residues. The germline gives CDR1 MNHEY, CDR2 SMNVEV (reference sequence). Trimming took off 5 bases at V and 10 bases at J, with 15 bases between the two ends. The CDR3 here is CASSPYRVGSPLHF. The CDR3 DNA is TGTGCCAGCAGTCCCTACAGGGTGGGGTCACCCCTCCACTTT.

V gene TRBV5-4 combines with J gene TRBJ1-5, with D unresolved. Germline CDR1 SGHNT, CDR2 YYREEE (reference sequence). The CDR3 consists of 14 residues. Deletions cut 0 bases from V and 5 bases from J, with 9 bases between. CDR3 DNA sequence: TGTGCCAGCAGCTTGGGTGGCGGAGATCAGCCCCAGCATTTT. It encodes CASSLGGGDQPQHF.

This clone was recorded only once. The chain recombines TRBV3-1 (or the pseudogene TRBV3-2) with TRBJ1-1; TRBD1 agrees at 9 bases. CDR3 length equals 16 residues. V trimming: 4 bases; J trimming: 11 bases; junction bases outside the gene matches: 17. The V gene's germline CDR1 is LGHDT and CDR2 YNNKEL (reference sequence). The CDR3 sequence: CASSRGVTGTGYAAFF. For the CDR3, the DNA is TGTGCCAGCAGCCGGGGGGTCACCGGGACAGGGTATGCTGCTTTCTTT.

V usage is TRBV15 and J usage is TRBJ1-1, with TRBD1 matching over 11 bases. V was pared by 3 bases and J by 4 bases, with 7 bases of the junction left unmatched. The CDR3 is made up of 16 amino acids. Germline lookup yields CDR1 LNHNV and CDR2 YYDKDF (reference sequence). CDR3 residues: CATSSAPGQGVTEAFF. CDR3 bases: TGTGCCACCAGCAGCGCACCGGGACAGGGGGTCACTGAAGCTTTCTTT.

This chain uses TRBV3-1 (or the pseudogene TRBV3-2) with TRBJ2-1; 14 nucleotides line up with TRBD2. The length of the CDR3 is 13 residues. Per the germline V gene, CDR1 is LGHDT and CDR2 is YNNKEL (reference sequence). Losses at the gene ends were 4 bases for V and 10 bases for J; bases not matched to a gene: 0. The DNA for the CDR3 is TGTGCCAGCAGCCGGACTAGCGGGAGGGAGCAGTTCTTC. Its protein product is CASSRTSGREQFF.

CDR3 nucleotides: TGTGCCAGCAGCCCAGGGGGGAGGAGCTCTGGAAACACCATATATTTT. It translates to CASSPGGRSSGNTIYF. This chain joins TRBV9 and TRBJ1-3; TRBD1 agrees at 7 bases. The CDR3 covers 16 residues. V was clipped by 4 bases and J by 0 bases; unmatched bases: 7. Germline V gives CDR1 SGDLS, CDR2 YYNGEE.